This paragraph reports one T cell receptor (beta chain). Its antigen is undetermined. The data were obtained in a study of T cells in localized non-small cell lung cancer. The table came from immunoSEQ multiplex PCR; TCRdb's copy has only in-frame clones and leaves some out. The table includes fewer than 20,000 clones, 75% to 90% detected once. V lost 2 bases and J lost 12, with 19 bases in between. In germline, CDR1 is MDHEN, CDR2 SYDVKM. The CDR3 extends over 15 amino acids. Study-wide findings and caveats: The appearance of a median approximately 61 of the top 100 tumor clones was seen in adjacent lung. Tumor samples were not multi-region, leaving intratumor heterogeneity unexcluded. Maximal T cell clonality occurred in uninvolved adjacent lung, with tumor ranking below it.

The TCR comes from a man between 40 and 70 years old with stage I lung adenocarcinoma. Sequencing was performed on peripheral blood, taken before any cancer treatment. The rearrangement uses TRBV28 and TRBJ1-4; D is possibly TRBD1 (5 bases). CDR3 residues: CASSLVAGNMRELFF. The CDR3 DNA follows: TGTGCCAGCAGTTTAGTAGCAGGGAATATGAGAGAACTGTTTTTT.